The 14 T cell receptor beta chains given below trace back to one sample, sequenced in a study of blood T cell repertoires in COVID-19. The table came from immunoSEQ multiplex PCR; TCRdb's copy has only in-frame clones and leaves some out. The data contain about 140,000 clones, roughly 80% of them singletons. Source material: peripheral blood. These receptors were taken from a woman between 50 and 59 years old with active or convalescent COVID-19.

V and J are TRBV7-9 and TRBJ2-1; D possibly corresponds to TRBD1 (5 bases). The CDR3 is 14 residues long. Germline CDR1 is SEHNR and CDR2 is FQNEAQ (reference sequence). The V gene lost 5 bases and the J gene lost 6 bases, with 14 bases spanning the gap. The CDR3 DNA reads TGTGCCAGCAGCCGGCAGGGTGTCGGCAATGAGCAGTTCTTC. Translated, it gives CASSRQGVGNEQFF. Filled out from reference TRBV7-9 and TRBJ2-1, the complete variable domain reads DTGVSQNPRHKITKRGQNVTFRCDPISEHNRLYWYRQTLGQGPEFLTYFQNEAQLEKSRLLSDRFSAERPKGSFSTLEIQRTEQGDSAMYLCASSRQGVGNEQFFGPGTRLTVL.

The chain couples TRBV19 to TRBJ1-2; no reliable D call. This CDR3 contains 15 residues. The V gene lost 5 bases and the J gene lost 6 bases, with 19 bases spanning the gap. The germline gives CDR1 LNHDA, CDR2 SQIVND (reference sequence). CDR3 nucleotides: TGTGCCAGTAGTTTACGGGAAAGCGGACGTCATGGCTACACCTTC. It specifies CASSLRESGRHGYTF.

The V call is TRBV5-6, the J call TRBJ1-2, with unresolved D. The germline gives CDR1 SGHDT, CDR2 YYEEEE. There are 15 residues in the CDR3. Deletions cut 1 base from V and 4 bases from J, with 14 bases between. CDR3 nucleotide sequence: TGTGCCAGCAGCTTGCAAGTTAGTGTTGGCTATGGCTACACCTTC. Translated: CASSLQVSVGYGYTF.

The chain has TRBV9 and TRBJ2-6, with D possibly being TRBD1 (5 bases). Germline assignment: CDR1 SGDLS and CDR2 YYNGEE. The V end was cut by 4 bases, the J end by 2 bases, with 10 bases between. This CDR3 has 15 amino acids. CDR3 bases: TGTGCCAGCAGCTCCCAGGGTACTGGGGCCAACGTCCTGACTTTC. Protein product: CASSSQGTGANVLTF. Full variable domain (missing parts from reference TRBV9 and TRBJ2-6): DSGVTQTPKHLITATGQRVTLRCSPRSGDLSVYWYQQSLDQGLQFLIQYYNGEERAKGNILERFSAQQFPDLHSELNLSSLELGDSALYFCASSSQGTGANVLTFGAGSRLTVL.

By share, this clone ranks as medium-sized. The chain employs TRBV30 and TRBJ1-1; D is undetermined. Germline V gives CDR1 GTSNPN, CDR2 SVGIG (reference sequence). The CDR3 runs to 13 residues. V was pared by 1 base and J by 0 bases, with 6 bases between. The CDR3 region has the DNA TGTGCCTGGAGTGGACACATGAACACTGAAGCTTTCTTT. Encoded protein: CAWSGHMNTEAFF.

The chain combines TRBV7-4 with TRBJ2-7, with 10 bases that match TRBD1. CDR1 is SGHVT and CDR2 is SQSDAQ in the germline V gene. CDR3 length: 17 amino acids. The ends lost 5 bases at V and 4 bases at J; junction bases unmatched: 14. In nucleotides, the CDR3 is TGTGCCAGCAGCCCCCCGCGAGGGACAGGGGAAGGGTACGAGCAGTACTTC. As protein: CASSPPRGTGEGYEQYF.

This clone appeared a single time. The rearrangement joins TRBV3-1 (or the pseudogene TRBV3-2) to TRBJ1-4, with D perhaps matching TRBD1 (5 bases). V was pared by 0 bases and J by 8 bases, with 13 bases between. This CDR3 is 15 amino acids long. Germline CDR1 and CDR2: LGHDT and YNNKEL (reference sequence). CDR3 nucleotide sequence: TGTGCCAGCAGCCAAGAAGCCCAGGGTGGGGAAAAACTGTTTTTT. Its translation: CASSQEAQGGEKLFF.

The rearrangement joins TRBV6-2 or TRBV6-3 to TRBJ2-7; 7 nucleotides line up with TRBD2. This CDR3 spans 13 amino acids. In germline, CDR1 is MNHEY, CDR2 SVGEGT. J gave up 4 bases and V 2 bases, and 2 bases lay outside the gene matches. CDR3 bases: TGTGCCAGCAGTTACGGGACTACGTACGAGCAGTACTTC. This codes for CASSYGTTYEQYF.

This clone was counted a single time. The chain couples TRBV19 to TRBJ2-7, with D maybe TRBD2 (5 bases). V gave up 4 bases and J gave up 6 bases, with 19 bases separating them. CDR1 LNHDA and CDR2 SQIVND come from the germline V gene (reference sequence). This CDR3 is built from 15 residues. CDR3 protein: CASSTPGSGAREQYF. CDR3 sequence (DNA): TGTGCCAGTAGTACTCCGGGATCGGGCGCTCGCGAGCAGTACTTC.

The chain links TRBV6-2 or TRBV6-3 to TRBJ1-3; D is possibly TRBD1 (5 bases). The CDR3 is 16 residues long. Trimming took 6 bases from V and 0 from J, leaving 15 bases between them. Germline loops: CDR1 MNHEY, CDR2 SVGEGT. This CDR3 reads CASSPATQVSGNTIYF. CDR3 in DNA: TGTGCCAGCAGCCCTGCCACACAGGTCTCTGGAAACACCATATATTTT.

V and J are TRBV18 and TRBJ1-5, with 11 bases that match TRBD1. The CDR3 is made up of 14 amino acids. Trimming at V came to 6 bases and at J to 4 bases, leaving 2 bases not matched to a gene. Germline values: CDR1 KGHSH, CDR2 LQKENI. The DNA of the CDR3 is TGTGCCAGCTCCGGACAGGGGGCGAATCAGCCCCAGCATTTT. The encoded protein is CASSGQGANQPQHF.

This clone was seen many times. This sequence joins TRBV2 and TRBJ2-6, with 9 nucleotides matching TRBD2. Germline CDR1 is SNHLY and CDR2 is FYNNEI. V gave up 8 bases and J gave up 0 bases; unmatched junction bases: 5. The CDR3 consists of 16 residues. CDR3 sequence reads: CASGREGSSGANVLTF. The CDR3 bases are TGTGCCAGCGGGCGGGAGGGAAGCTCTGGGGCCAACGTCCTGACTTTC.

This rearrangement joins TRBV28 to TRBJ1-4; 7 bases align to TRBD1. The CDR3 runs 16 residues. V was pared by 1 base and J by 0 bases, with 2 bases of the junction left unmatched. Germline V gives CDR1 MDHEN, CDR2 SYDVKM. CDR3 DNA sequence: TGTGCCAGCAGTTTATTCGGGACAGCAACTAATGAAAAACTGTTTTTT. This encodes CASSLFGTATNEKLFF.

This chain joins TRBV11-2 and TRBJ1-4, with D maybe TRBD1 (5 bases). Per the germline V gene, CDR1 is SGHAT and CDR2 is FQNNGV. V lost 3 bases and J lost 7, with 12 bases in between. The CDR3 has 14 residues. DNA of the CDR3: TGTGCCAGCAGCTTGAGAGGGGAGGGTGAAAAACTGTTTTTT. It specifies CASSLRGEGEKLFF.